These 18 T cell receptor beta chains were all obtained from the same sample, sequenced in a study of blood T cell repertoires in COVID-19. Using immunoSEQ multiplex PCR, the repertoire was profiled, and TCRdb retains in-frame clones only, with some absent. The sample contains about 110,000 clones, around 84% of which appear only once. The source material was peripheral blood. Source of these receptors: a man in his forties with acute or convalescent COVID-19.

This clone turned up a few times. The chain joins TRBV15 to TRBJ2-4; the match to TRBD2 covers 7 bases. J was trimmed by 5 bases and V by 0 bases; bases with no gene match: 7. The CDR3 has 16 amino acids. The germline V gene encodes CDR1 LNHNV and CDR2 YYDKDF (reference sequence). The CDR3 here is CATSRDTTGGQNIQYF. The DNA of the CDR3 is TGTGCCACCAGCAGAGATACGACGGGAGGACAAAACATTCAGTACTTC.

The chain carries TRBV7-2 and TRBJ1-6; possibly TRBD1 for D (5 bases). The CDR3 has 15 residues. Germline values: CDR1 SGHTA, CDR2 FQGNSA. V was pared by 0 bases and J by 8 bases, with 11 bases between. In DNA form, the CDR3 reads TGTGCCAGCAGCTTAGCAGGGGCTTGGGATTCACCCCTCCACTTT. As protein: CASSLAGAWDSPLHF.

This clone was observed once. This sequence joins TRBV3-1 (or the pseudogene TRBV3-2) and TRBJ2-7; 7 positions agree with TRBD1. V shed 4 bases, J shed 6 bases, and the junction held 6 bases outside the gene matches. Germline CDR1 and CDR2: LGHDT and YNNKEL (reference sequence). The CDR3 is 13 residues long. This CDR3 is CASSLDRESEQYF. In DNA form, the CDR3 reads TGTGCCAGCAGCCTAGACAGGGAATCCGAGCAGTACTTC.

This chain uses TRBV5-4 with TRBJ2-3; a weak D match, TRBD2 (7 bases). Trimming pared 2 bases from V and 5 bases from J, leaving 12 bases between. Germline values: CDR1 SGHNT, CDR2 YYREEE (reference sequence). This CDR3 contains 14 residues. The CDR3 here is CASSLEGGEDTQYF. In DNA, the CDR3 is TGTGCCAGCAGCTTAGAAGGGGGGGAAGATACGCAGTATTTT.

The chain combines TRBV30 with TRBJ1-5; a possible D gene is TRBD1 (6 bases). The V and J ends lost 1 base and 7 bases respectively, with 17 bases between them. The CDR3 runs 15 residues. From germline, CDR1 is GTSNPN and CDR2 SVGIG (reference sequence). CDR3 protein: CAWSGLGQGNQPQHF. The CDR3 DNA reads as TGTGCCTGGAGTGGCCTTGGGCAGGGGAACCAGCCCCAGCATTTT.

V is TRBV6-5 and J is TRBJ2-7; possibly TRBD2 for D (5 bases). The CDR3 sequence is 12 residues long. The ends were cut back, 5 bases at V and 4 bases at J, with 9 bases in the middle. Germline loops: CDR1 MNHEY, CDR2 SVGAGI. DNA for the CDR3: TGTGCCAGCAGTCCCGGACTTTACGAGCAGTACTTC. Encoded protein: CASSPGLYEQYF.

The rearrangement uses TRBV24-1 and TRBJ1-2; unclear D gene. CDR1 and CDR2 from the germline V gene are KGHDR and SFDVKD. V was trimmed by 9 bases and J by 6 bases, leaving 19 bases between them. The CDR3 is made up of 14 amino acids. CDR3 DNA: TGTGCCACCCGGTGGGGAGGACCCCTCCATGGCTACACCTTC. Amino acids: CATRWGGPLHGYTF.

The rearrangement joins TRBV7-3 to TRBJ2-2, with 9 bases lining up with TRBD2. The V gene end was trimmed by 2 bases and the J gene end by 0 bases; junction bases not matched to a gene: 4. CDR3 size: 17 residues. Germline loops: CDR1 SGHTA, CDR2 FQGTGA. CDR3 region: CASSLRGGATNTGELFF. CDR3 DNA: TGTGCCAGCAGCTTACGCGGGGGGGCGACGAACACCGGGGAGCTGTTTTTT.

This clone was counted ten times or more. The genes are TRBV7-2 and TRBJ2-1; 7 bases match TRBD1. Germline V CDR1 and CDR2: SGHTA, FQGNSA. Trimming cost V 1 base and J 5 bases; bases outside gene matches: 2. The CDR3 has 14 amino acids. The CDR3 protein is CASSLGDSNNEQFF. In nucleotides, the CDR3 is TGTGCCAGCAGCTTAGGGGACAGTAACAATGAGCAGTTCTTC.

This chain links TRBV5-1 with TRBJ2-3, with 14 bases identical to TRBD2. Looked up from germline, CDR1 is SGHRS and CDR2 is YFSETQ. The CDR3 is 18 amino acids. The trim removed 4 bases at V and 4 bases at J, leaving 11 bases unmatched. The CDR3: CASSPGGLAGVGADTQYF. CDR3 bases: TGCGCCAGCAGCCCGGGGGGACTAGCGGGAGTTGGTGCAGATACGCAGTATTTT.

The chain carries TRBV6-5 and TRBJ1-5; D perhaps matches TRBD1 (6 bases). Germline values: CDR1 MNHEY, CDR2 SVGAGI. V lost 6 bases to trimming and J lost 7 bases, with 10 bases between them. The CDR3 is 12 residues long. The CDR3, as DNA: TGTGCCAGCAGCACAGGGTACCAGCCCCAGCATTTT. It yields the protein CASSTGYQPQHF.

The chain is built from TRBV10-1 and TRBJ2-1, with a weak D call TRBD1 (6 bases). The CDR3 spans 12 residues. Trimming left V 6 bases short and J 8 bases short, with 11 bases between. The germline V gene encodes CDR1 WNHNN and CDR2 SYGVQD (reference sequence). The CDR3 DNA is TGCGCCAGCAGCCCCAGGGGAGATGAGCAGTTCTTC. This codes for CASSPRGDEQFF.

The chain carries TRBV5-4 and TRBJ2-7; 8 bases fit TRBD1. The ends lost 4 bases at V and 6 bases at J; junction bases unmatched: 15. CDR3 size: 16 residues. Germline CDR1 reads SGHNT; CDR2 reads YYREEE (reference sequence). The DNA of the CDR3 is TGTGCCAGCAGCGCACTCAGACAGGGGTTCGCTGGCGAGCAGTACTTC. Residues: CASSALRQGFAGEQYF.

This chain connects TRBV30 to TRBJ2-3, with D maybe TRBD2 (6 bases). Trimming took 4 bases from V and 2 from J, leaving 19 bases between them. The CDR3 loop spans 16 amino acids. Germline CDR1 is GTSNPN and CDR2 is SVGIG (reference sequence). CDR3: CAWKVMVGGYTDTQYF. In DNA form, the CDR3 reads TGTGCCTGGAAAGTAATGGTGGGGGGTTACACAGATACGCAGTATTTT.

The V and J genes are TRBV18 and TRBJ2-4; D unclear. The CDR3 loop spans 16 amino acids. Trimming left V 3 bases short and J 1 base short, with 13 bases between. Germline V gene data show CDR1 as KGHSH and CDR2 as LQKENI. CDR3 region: CASSPSPARAKNIQYF. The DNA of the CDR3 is TGTGCCAGCTCACCTTCTCCGGCCAGGGCCAAAAACATTCAGTACTTC.

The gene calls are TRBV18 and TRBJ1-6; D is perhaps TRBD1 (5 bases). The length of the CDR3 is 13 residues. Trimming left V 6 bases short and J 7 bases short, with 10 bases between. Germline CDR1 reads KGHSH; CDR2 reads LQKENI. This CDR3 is CASSSGRNSPLHF. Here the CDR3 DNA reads TGTGCCAGCTCCTCAGGGAGGAATTCACCCCTCCACTTT.

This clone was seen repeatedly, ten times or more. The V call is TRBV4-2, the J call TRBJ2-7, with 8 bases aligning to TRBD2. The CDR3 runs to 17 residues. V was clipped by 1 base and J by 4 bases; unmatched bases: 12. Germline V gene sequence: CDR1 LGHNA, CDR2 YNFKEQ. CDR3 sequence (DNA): TGTGCCAGCAGCCAAGCCCGAGGGGCGGGGGGTTTGTACGAGCAGTACTTC. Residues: CASSQARGAGGLYEQYF.

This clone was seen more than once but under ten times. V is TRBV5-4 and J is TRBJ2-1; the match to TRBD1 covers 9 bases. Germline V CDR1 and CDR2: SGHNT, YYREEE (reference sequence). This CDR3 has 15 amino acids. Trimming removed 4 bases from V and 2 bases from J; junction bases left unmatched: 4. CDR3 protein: CASSPGQGTYNEQFF. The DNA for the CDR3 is TGTGCCAGCAGCCCGGGACAGGGAACCTACAATGAGCAGTTCTTC.